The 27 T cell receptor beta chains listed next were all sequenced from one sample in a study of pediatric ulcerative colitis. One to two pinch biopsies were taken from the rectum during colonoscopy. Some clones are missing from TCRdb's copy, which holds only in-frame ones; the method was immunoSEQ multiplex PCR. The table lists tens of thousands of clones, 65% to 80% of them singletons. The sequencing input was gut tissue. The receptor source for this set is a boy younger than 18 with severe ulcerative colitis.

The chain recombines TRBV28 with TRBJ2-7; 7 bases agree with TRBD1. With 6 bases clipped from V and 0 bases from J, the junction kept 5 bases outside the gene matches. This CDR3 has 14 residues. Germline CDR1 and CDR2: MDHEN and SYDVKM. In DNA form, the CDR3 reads TGTGCCAGCAGGACGGGACAGACCTCCTACGAGCAGTACTTC. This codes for CASRTGQTSYEQYF.

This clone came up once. CDR3 loop: CASRRDRGEEQYF. The CDR3 DNA is TGTGCCAGCAGGAGGGACAGGGGTGAAGAGCAGTACTTC. The rearrangement uses TRBV2 and TRBJ2-7; 10 bases align to TRBD1. Germline-derived CDR1 and CDR2 are SNHLY and FYNNEI. The CDR3 has 13 residues. Trimming took 6 bases from V and 7 from J; bases not matched to a gene: 6.

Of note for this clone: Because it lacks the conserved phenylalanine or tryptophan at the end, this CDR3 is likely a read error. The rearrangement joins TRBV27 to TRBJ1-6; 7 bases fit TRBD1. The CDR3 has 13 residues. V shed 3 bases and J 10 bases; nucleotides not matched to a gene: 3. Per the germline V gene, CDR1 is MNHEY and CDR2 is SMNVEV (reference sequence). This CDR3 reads CASSLTGRSPLHL. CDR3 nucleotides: TGTGCCAGCAGTTTGACAGGGCGGTCACCCCTCCACCTT.

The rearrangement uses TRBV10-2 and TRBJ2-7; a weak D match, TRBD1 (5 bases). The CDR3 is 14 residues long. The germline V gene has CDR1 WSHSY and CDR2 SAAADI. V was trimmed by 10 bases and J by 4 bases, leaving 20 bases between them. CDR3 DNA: TGCGCCACTACCGGTGCGCAGGGCGGTTACGAGCAGTACTTC. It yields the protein CATTGAQGGYEQYF.

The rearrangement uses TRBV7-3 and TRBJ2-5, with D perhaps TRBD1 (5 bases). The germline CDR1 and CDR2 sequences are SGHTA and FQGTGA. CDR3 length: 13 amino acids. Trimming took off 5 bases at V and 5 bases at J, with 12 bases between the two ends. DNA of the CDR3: TGTGCCAGCAGCCTAGGGGAAGGGGAGACCCAGTACTTC. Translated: CASSLGEGETQYF.

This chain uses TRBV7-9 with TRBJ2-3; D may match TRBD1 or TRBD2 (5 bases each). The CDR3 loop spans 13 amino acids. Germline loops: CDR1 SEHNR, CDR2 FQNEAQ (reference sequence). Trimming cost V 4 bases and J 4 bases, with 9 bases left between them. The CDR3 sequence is CASSSVGADTQYF. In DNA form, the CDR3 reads TGTGCCAGCAGCTCAGTGGGGGCAGATACGCAGTATTTT.

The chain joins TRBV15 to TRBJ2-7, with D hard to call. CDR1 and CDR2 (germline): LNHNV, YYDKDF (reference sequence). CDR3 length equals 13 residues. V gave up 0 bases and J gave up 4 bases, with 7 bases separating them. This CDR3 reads CATSRDWGYEQYF. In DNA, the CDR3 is TGTGCCACCAGCAGAGATTGGGGTTACGAGCAGTACTTC.

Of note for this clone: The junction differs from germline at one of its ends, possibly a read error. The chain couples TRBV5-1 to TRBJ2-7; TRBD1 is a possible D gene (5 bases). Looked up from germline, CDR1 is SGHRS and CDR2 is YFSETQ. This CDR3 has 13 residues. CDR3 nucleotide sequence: TGCGCCAGCAGAGGGGCGAGACCTTACGGGCAGTACTTC. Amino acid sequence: CASRGARPYGQYF.

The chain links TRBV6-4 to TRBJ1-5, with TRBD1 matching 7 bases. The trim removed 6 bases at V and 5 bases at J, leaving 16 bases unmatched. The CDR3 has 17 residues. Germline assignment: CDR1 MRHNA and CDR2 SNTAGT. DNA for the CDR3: TGTGCCAGCAGAGCCTTAAAGAGGGGGCGCGGATATCAGCCCCAGCATTTT. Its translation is CASRALKRGRGYQPQHF.

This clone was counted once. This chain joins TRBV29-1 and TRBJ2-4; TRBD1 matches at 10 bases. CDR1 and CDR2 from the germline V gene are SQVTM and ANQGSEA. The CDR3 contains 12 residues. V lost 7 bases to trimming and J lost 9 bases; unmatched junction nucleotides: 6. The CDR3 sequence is CSAGQGDGIQYF. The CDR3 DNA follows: TGCAGCGCCGGACAGGGGGACGGCATTCAGTACTTC. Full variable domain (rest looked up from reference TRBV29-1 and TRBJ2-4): SAVISQKPSRDICQRGTSLTIQCQVDSQVTMMFWYRQQPGQSLTLIATANQGSEATYESGFVIDKFPISRPNLTFSTLTVSNMSPEDSSIYLCSAGQGDGIQYFGAGTRLSVL.

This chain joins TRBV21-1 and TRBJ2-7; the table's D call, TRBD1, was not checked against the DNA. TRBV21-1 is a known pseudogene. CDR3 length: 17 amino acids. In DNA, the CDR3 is TGTGCCAGCAGCAAAGCGCTATATCGGACAGAGAGTAGGGAGCAGTACTTC. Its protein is CASSKALYRTESREQYF.

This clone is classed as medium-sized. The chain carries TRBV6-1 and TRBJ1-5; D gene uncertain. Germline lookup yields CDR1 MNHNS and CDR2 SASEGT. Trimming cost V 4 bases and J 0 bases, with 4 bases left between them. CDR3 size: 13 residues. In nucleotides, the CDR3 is TGTGCCAGCAGTGGGGATAGCAATCAGCCCCAGCATTTT. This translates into CASSGDSNQPQHF.

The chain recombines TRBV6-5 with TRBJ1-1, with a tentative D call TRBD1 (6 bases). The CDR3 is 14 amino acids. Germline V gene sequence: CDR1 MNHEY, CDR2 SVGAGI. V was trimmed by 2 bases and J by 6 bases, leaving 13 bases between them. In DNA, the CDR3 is TGTGCCAGCAGTTACCCCGCCGGGGGCTCTGAAGCTTTCTTT. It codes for CASSYPAGGSEAFF.

For the CDR3, the DNA is TGTGCCAGCAGTTCCACCGCACTAGCGGGGGGGCGTACCGGGGAGCTGTTTTTT. Encoded protein: CASSSTALAGGRTGELFF. The chain joins TRBV28 to TRBJ2-2; 13 bases are shared with TRBD2. This CDR3 contains 18 residues. V gave up 4 bases and J gave up 5 bases; unmatched junction bases: 10. CDR1 and CDR2 from the germline V gene are MDHEN and SYDVKM.

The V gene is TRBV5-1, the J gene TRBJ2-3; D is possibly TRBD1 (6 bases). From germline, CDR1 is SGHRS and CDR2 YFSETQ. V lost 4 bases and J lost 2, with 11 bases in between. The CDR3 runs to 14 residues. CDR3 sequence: CASSPRQDTDTQYF. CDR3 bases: TGCGCCAGCAGCCCCAGACAGGACACAGATACGCAGTATTTT.

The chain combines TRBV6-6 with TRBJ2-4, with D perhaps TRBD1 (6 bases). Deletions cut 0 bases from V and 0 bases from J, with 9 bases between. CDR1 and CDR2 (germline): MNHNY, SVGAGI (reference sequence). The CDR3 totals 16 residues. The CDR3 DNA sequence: TGTGCCAGCAGTTACTCAGCAGGGGAAGCCAAAAACATTCAGTACTTC. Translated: CASSYSAGEAKNIQYF.

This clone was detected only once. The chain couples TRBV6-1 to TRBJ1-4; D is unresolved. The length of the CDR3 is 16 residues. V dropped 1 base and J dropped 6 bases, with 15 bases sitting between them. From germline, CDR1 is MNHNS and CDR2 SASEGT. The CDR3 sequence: CASSEEVWASHEKLFF. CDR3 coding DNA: TGTGCCAGCAGTGAAGAGGTGTGGGCTTCCCATGAAAAACTGTTTTTT.

The CDR3 sequence is CASSLNPTDTQYF. The CDR3 bases are TGTGCCAGCAGTCTAAACCCTACAGATACGCAGTATTTT. V gene TRBV6-4 combines with J gene TRBJ2-3, with D hard to call. In germline, CDR1 is MRHNA, CDR2 SNTAGT. V gave up 5 bases and J gave up 3 bases, with 9 bases separating them. The CDR3 is made up of 13 amino acids.

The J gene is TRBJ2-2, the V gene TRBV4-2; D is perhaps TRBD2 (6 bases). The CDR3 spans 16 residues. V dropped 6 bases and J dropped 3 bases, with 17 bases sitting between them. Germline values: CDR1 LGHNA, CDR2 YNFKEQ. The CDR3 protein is CASRLRGSGDTGELFF. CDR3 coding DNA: TGTGCCAGCAGACTACGGGGTAGCGGTGACACCGGGGAGCTGTTTTTT.

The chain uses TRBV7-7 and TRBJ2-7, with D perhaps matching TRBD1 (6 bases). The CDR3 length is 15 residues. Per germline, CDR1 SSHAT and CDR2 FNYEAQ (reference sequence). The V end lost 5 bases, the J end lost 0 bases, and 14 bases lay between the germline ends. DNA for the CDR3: TGTGCCAGCAGCCTCGACAGGCCATACTCCTACGAGCAGTACTTC. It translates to CASSLDRPYSYEQYF.

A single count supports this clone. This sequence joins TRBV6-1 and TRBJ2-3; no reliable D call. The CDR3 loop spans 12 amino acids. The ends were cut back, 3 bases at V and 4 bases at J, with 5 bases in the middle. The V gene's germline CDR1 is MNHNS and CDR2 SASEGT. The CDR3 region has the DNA TGTGCCAGCAGTGATTCCGCAGATACGCAGTATTTT. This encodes CASSDSADTQYF.

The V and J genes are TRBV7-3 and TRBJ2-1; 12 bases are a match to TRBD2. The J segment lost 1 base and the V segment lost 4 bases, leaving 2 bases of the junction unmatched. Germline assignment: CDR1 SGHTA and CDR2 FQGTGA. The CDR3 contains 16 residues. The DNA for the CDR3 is TGTGCCAGCAGCTCACTAGCGGGGGGATCCTACAATGAGCAGTTCTTC. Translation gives CASSSLAGGSYNEQFF.

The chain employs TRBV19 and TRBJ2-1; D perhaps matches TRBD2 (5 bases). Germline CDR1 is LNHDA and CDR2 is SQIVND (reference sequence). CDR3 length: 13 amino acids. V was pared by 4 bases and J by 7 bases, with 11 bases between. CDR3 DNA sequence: TGTGCCAGTAGTACCCAAACTAGAAATGAGCAGTTCTTC. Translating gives CASSTQTRNEQFF.

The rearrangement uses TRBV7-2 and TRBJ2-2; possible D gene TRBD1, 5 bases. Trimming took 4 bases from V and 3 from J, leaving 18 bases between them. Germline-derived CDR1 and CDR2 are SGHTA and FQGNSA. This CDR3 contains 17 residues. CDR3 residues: CASSSSPSGAHTGELFF. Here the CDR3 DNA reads TGTGCCAGCAGCTCCTCCCCGAGTGGGGCCCACACCGGGGAGCTGTTTTTT.

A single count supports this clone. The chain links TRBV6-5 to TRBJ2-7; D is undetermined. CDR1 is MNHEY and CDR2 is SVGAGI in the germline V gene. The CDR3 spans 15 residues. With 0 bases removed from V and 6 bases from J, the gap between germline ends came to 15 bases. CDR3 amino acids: CASSYSHEGRAEQYF. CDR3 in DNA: TGTGCCAGCAGTTACTCCCACGAAGGACGGGCCGAGCAGTACTTC.

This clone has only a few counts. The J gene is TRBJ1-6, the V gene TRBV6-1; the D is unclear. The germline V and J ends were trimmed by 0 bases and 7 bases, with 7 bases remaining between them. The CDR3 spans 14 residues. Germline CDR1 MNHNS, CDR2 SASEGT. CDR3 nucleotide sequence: TGTGCCAGCAGTGAAGCGTTGGGGAATTCACCCCTCCACTTT. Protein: CASSEALGNSPLHF.

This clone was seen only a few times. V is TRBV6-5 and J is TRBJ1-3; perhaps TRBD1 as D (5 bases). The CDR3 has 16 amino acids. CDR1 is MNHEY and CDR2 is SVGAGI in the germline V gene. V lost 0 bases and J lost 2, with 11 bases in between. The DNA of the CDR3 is TGTGCCAGCAGTTACTCTATCCAGGGTGCTGGAAACACCATATATTTT. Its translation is CASSYSIQGAGNTIYF.